This TCR beta chain originates from a study of shared clonotypes between healthy human individuals. Produced via immunoSEQ multiplex PCR; TCRdb's table is partial and in-frame only. The sample lists 600,000 to 700,000 clones; around 73% were seen once. The CDR3 runs 15 residues. The ends lost 6 bases at V and 4 bases at J; junction bases unmatched: 6. Germline V gene lookup returns CDR1 KGHSH and CDR2 LQKENI. This clonotype was sampled from a woman younger than 45 in good health. Sequencing used memory CD4+ T cells sorted from blood. Subset defined: CD45RA-negative fraction. V and J are TRBV18 and TRBJ2-2; 9 positions match TRBD1. CDR3 loop: CASSRDRVTTGELFF. CDR3 bases: TGTGCCAGCTCTCGGGACAGGGTAACCACCGGGGAGCTGTTTTTT.